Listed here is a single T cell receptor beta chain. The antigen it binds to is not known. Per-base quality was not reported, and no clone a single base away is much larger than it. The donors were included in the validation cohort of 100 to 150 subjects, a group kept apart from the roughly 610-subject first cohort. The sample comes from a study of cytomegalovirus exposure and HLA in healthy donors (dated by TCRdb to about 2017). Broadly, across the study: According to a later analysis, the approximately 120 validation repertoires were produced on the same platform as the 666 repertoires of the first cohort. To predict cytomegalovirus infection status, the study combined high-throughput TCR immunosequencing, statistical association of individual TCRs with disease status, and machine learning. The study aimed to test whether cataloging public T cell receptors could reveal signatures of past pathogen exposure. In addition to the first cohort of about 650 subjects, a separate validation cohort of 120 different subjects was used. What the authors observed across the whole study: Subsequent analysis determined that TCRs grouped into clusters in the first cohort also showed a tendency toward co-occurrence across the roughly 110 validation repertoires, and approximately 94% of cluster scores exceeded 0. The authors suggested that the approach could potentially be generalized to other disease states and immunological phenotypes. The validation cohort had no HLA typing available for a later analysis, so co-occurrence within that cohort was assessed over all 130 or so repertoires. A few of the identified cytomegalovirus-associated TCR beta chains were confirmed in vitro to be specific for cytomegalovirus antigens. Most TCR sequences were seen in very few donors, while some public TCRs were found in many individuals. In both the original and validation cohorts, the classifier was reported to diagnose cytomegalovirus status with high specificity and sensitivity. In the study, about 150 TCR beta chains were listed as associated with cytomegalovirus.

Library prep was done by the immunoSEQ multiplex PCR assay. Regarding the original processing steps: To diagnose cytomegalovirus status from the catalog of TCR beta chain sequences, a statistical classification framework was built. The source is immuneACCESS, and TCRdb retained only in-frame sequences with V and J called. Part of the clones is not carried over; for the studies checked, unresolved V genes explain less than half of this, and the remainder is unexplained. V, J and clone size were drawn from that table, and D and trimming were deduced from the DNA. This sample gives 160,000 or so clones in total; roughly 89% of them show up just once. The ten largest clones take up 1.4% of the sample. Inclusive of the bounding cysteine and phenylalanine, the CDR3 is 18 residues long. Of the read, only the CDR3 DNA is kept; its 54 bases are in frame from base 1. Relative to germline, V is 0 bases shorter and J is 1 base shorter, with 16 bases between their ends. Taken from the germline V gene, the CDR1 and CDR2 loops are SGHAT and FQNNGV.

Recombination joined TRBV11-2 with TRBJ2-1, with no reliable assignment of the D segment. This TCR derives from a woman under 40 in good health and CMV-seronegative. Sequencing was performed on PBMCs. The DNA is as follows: TGTGCCAGCAGCTTAGAAACTCCTAAGACGAGGTCCTACAATGAGCAGTTCTTC. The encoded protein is CASSLETPKTRSYNEQFF.